This TCR beta chain came from a study of shared clonotypes between healthy human individuals. Only in-frame clones appear in the TCRdb table, and some are missing; sequencing was by immunoSEQ multiplex PCR. The sample comprises 2 million to 2.5 million clones, roughly 92% of which are singletons, and around 0.38% rests with the top ten. Sequencing input: naive CD4+ T cells from PBMCs. Subset given: CD45RA+ positively selected. This receptor was taken from a man between 18 and 35 years old in good health. Some clones in this sample may be carry-over from other donors' samples.

DNA for the CDR3: TGCGCCAGCAGCTTGGCTGGACGGACTTTTAACTATGGCTACACCTTC. This encodes CASSLAGRTFNYGYTF. The J gene is TRBJ1-2, the V gene TRBV5-1; D ambiguous. V lost 0 bases and J lost 1, with 13 bases in between. Germline values: CDR1 SGHRS, CDR2 YFSETQ. This CDR3 comprises 16 residues.